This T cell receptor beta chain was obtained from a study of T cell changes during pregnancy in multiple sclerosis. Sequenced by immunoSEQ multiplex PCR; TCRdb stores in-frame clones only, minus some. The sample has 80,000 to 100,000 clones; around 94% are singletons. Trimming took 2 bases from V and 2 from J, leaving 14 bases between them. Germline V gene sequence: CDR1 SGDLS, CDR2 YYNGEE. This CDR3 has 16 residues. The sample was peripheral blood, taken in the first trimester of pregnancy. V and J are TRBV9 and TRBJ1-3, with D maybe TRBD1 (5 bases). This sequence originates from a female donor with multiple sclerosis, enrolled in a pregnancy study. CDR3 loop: CASSVGGTATGNTIYF. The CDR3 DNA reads TGTGCCAGCAGCGTGGGGGGAACGGCAACTGGAAACACCATATATTTT.